The T cell receptor (beta chain) described here comes from a study of sequential checkpoint blockade in melanoma. Data came from immunoSEQ multiplex PCR; TCRdb stores just in-frame clones and leaves some out. The sample includes tens of thousands of clones, under 70% of them seen just once. CDR1 is SGHKS, CDR2 YYEKEE, per germline (reference sequence). The CDR3 contains 18 residues. With V trimmed by 4 bases and J by 2 bases, 6 bases remained unmatched. Details on this clone: Other DNA sequences of this sample code for an identical CDR3.

Treatment noted: randomized to nivolumab then ipilimumab (arm A) or the reverse (arm B). Patients had received no earlier DNA-damaging chemotherapy. V and J are TRBV5-5 and TRBJ2-2, with 15 bases matching TRBD2. Source: CD8+ T cells sorted from blood (inferred from file names), taken from a patient given nivolumab and ipilimumab in sequence. This clonotype originated in a human donor with melanoma. The CDR3 nucleotides are TGTGCCAGCAGCCTGGGACTAGCGGGGGGACCTAACACCGGGGAGCTGTTTTTT. It specifies CASSLGLAGGPNTGELFF.